A single sample gave rise to the 17 T cell receptor beta chains below, sequenced in a study of T cell repertoires in cytomegalovirus infection. Their antigen targets remain unknown. MiXCR was run by TCRdb on the reads, yielding one entry per CDR3 protein. Here the sample spans some 920,000 distinct CDR3 sequences, less than 35% being singletons. The source was cultured CD8+ T cells from PBMCs, collected from culture after CMV antigen stimulation. All receptors derive from a human donor in good health (CMV status not recorded). Some clones in this sample may be carry-over from other donors' samples.

This chain uses TRBV6-2 or TRBV6-3 with TRBJ2-5, with 7 bases aligning to TRBD1. After removal of 4 bases from V and 2 bases from J, the junction contained 4 bases not matched to a gene. This CDR3 comprises 14 residues. Germline loops: CDR1 MNHEY, CDR2 SVGEGT. The CDR3 DNA follows: TGTGCCAGCAGTTCGACAGGGTGGCAAGAGACCCAGTACTTC. Its protein product is CASSSTGWQETQYF.

Of note for this clonotype: A much larger clone differs by one base, so this may be a read error. V is TRBV7-2 and J is TRBJ1-2; possible D gene TRBD1, 6 bases. The CDR3 length is 13 residues. The germline gives CDR1 SGHTA, CDR2 FQGNSA. As DNA, the CDR3 is TGTGTCAGCAGCCCACCGGGGGGGGCCGGCTACACCTTC. Its protein product is CVSSPPGGAGYTF.

This clonotype was picked up a small number of times. The J gene is TRBJ2-1, the V gene TRBV6-2 or TRBV6-3; 12 bases are shared with TRBD2. This CDR3 spans 16 amino acids. Trimming took 4 bases from V and 10 from J; bases not matched to a gene: 11. Germline V CDR1 and CDR2: MNHEY, SVGEGT. The CDR3 bases are TGTGCCAGCAGTTCCCTACTAGCGGGGGGCTTTGGGGAGCAGTTCTTC. Its protein is CASSSLLAGGFGEQFF.

This clonotype was found a few times. The chain joins TRBV6-2 or TRBV6-3 to TRBJ1-2; D might be TRBD1 (6 bases). Trimming took 8 bases from V and 6 from J, leaving 13 bases between them. The length of the CDR3 is 12 residues. The V gene's germline CDR1 is MNHEY and CDR2 SVGEGT. This CDR3 reads CASGRGSDGYTF. In nucleotides, the CDR3 is TGTGCCAGCGGCAGGGGCTCGGATGGCTACACCTTC.

The chain links TRBV9 to TRBJ1-2; 7 nucleotides align to TRBD1. V was clipped by 5 bases and J by 1 base; unmatched bases: 5. CDR1 is SGDLS and CDR2 is YYNGEE in the germline V gene. There are 14 residues in the CDR3. This CDR3 is CASSVAGGNYGYTF. The CDR3 DNA follows: TGTGCCAGCAGTGTTGCAGGGGGTAACTATGGCTACACCTTC.

This chain links TRBV19 with TRBJ2-1, with D possibly being TRBD1 or TRBD2 (6 bases each). Looked up from germline, CDR1 is LNHDA and CDR2 is SQIVND (reference sequence). Deletions cut 6 bases from V and 7 bases from J, with 13 bases between. CDR3 length: 13 amino acids. CDR3 bases: TGTGCCAGTAGACCCGAAGGGGGGAATGAGCAGTTCTTC. It is translated as CASRPEGGNEQFF.

This clonotype was counted many times. The CDR3 DNA follows: TGTGCCAGCAGCTTATTGCTAGCGGGAGATGAGACCCAGTACTTC. Its translation: CASSLLLAGDETQYF. The chain is built from TRBV7-2 and TRBJ2-5; 10 bases line up with TRBD2. The CDR3 sequence is 15 residues long. The germline CDR1 and CDR2 sequences are SGHTA and FQGNSA. The V segment lost 2 bases and the J segment 5 bases; nucleotides outside the gene matches: 5.

This clonotype was observed once. An end of the junction differs from the germline gene, which may be a read error. The chain recombines TRBV7-2 with TRBJ2-2, with a weak D call TRBD1 (6 bases). The CDR3 is 16 residues long. Germline values: CDR1 SGHTA, CDR2 FQGNSA. The chain's CDR3 is CVSSYGQIANTGELFF. In nucleotides, the CDR3 is TGTGTCAGCAGCTACGGACAGATCGCGAACACCGGGGAGTTGTTTTTT.

This clonotype was seen only a few times. The J gene is TRBJ1-1, the V gene TRBV11-2, with 7 bases aligning to TRBD1. There are 16 residues in the CDR3. V gave up 5 bases and J gave up 4 bases; unmatched junction bases: 13. Germline V CDR1 and CDR2: SGHAT, FQNNGV. The CDR3: CASSRWLRQGPTEAFF. CDR3 in DNA: TGTGCCAGCAGCCGATGGTTGAGACAGGGACCCACTGAAGCTTTCTTT.

The rearrangement links TRBV10-3 to TRBJ1-2; maybe TRBD1 (6 bases). The germline V gene has CDR1 ENHRY and CDR2 SYGVKD. The CDR3 contains 16 residues. The V and J ends lost 9 bases and 6 bases respectively, with 26 bases between them. In DNA, the CDR3 is TGTGCCATGAACCCAGAACTCACCGGGACAACCGATGGCTACACCTTC. The encoded protein is CAMNPELTGTTDGYTF.

Ten or more counts support this clonotype. This chain uses TRBV7-6 with TRBJ2-6; 9 positions match TRBD1. Unmatched junction bases numbered 11, after V lost 1 base and J lost 4 bases. The V gene's germline CDR1 is SGHVS and CDR2 FNYEAQ. This CDR3 has 19 residues. CDR3 nucleotide sequence: TGTGCCAGCAGCTTAGAGGAGAACAGGGGGCTAACCGGGGCCAACGTCCTGACTTTC. Protein: CASSLEENRGLTGANVLTF.

The gene calls are TRBV28 and TRBJ2-1; possibly TRBD2 for D (5 bases). The CDR3 is made up of 14 amino acids. Trimming shortened V by 5 bases and J by 5 bases, and 13 bases separated the two germline ends. Germline CDR1 MDHEN, CDR2 SYDVKM. The CDR3 DNA is TGTGCCAGCAGTACCGACTACGCGGACAATGAGCAGTTCTTC. It is translated as CASSTDYADNEQFF.

This clonotype showed up just a few times. The CDR3 reads CASSLSYGNEQFF. The CDR3 DNA reads TGTGCCAGCAGTTTATCGTACGGCAATGAGCAGTTCTTC. This chain joins TRBV27 and TRBJ2-1; no clear D. The germline V gene encodes CDR1 MNHEY and CDR2 SMNVEV (reference sequence). V dropped 0 bases and J dropped 6 bases, with 6 bases sitting between them. This CDR3 contains 13 residues.

The sample holds a few counts of this clonotype. The chain carries TRBV7-9 and TRBJ2-1; D gene uncertain. Trimming removed 4 bases at V and 8 bases at J, with 12 bases between. Germline V lookup: CDR1 SEHNR, CDR2 FQNEAQ (reference sequence). This CDR3 has 13 residues. The CDR3 DNA follows: TGTGCCAGCAGCTATACAGCGAACCATGAGCAGTTCTTC. Encoded protein: CASSYTANHEQFF.

This chain uses TRBV4-1 with TRBJ1-2, with TRBD1 matching 7 bases. Germline CDR1 and CDR2: MGHRA and YSYEKL. CDR3 length equals 15 residues. V was pared by 0 bases and J by 5 bases, with 6 bases of the junction left unmatched. In DNA, the CDR3 is TGCGCCAGCAGCCAAGATAGCACCAGGGGGTATGGCTACACCTTC. The encoded protein is CASSQDSTRGYGYTF.

This clonotype was observed a few times. The chain employs TRBV27 and TRBJ1-1; 9 nucleotides agree with TRBD1. J lost 0 bases, V lost 9 bases, and 8 bases had no gene match. CDR1 and CDR2 from the germline V gene are MNHEY and SMNVEV (reference sequence). There are 15 residues in the CDR3. The CDR3 nucleotides are TGTGCCAGTCTTATGACAGGGGGAATGAACACTGAAGCTTTCTTT. Translated: CASLMTGGMNTEAFF.

This rearrangement joins TRBV27 to TRBJ2-7; TRBD1 is a possible D gene (5 bases). The germline CDR1 and CDR2 sequences are MNHEY and SMNVEV (reference sequence). This CDR3 spans 15 amino acids. The CDR3, as DNA: TGTGCCAGCAGATTATCAAGGGGCTATACCTACGAGCAGTACGTC. It specifies CASRLSRGYTYEQYV.